This entry lists 29 T cell receptor beta chains sequenced from one sample in a study of T cells in Graves' hyperthyroidism and ophthalmopathy. Template material for amplifying TCR beta CDR3 regions consisted of RNA transcripts. A set of HTBI primers served as the primers for a first-round RT-PCR of the TCR CDR3. Using its own MiXCR run on the multiplex PCR reads, TCRdb lists one record per CDR3 protein. The data contain around 800,000 distinct CDR3 sequences, around 38% of them seen just once; the ten biggest clones take up roughly 8.3%. The sequenced sample was blood. The receptors originated from a man aged 18 to 30 with Graves' hyperthyroidism.

This clonotype came up many times. V is TRBV7-2 and J is TRBJ1-3, with D unresolved. The CDR3 totals 13 residues. The germline V gene encodes CDR1 SGHTA and CDR2 FQGNSA. V lost 4 bases and J 0 bases, leaving 4 bases between the germline ends. CDR3 sequence: CASSSTSGNTIYF. CDR3 nucleotides: TGTGCCAGCAGCTCCACCTCTGGAAACACCATATATTTT.

The V and J genes are TRBV9 and TRBJ1-4; 8 bases match TRBD1. The CDR3 consists of 16 residues. Trimming removed 4 bases from V and 2 bases from J; junction bases left unmatched: 7. CDR1 SGDLS and CDR2 YYNGEE come from the germline V gene. The CDR3 DNA is TGTGCCAGCAGCCCAGCCTCAGGGGGCACTAATGAAAAACTGTTTTTT. As protein: CASSPASGGTNEKLFF.

This clonotype turned up a few times. This rearrangement joins TRBV7-2 to TRBJ2-2; no definite D call. This CDR3 comprises 15 residues. Per germline, CDR1 SGHTA and CDR2 FQGNSA. V lost 3 bases, J lost 4 bases, and 12 bases lay in between. The CDR3 region is CASSFLWEGTGELFF. DNA of the CDR3: TGTGCCAGCAGCTTTCTGTGGGAAGGCACCGGGGAGCTGTTTTTT.

V and J are TRBV7-9 and TRBJ2-7, with TRBD1 matching 10 bases. The CDR3 has 14 residues. V dropped 3 bases and J dropped 6; count of bases not matched to a gene: 5. Germline V CDR1 and CDR2: SEHNR, FQNEAQ (reference sequence). Here the CDR3 reads CASSLAGQGVEQYF. For the CDR3, the DNA is TGTGCCAGCAGCTTGGCTGGACAGGGGGTCGAGCAGTACTTC.

The rearrangement links TRBV19 to TRBJ1-5; D might be TRBD1 (5 bases). This CDR3 comprises 14 residues. V dropped 9 bases and J dropped 5 bases, with 17 bases sitting between them. CDR1 LNHDA and CDR2 SQIVND come from the germline V gene (reference sequence). CDR3 amino acids: CASRIGATHQPQHF. The CDR3 nucleotides read TGTGCCAGCCGGATCGGGGCCACTCATCAGCCCCAGCATTTT.

The V and J genes are TRBV6-5 and TRBJ2-5; possibly TRBD2 for D (6 bases). V lost 0 bases, J lost 5 bases, and 10 bases lay in between. The CDR3 is 14 residues long. Per germline, CDR1 MNHEY and CDR2 SVGAGI. CDR3 coding DNA: TGTGCCAGCAGTTACTCGGGACTCTGGGAGACCCAGTACTTC. Translating gives CASSYSGLWETQYF.

Turning to this clonotype: Its ends do not fully match the called genes, so a read error is possible. The gene calls are TRBV2 and TRBJ2-6; maybe TRBD2 (6 bases). CDR3 length: 13 amino acids. Germline assignment: CDR1 SNHLY and CDR2 FYNNEI. Here the CDR3 reads CASSDIGGNVLTF. CDR3 in DNA: TGTGCCAGCAGTGATATCGGGGGCAACGTCCTGACTTTC.

The rearrangement joins TRBV29-1 to TRBJ1-1, with unresolved D. The CDR3 has 10 residues. The V gene lost 8 bases and the J gene lost 5 bases, with 9 bases spanning the gap. Germline-derived CDR1 and CDR2 are SQVTM and ANQGSEA. CDR3 in DNA: TGCAGCTCCAGACTTACTGAAGCTTTCTTT. This sequence encodes CSSRLTEAFF.

This clonotype was seen at least ten times. The chain combines TRBV2 with TRBJ1-1; the D is unclear. CDR1 is SNHLY and CDR2 is FYNNEI in the germline V gene. The CDR3 totals 12 residues. Trimming shortened V by 10 bases and J by 1 base, and 10 bases separated the two germline ends. As DNA, the CDR3 is TGTGCCACGACACGGCAGAACACTGAAGCTTTCTTT. Amino acids: CATTRQNTEAFF.

This clonotype has a count of ten or more. J is TRBJ2-7 and V is TRBV15; TRBD1 is a possible D gene (5 bases). Germline assignment: CDR1 LNHNV and CDR2 YYDKDF (reference sequence). V gave up 0 bases and J gave up 2 bases, with 8 bases separating them. The CDR3 runs 14 residues. Here the CDR3 DNA reads TGTGCCACCAGCAGAGATAGGGGAACCTACGAGCAGTACTTC. Translated: CATSRDRGTYEQYF.

J is TRBJ2-7 and V is TRBV4-1; D is unclear. CDR3 length: 15 amino acids. Germline loops: CDR1 MGHRA, CDR2 YSYEKL. V was clipped by 0 bases and J by 1 base, with 10 bases between them. The CDR3 DNA follows: TGCGCCAGCAGCCAAGACAACAGTAGGTCCTACGAGCAGTACTTC. Residues: CASSQDNSRSYEQYF.

The rearrangement links TRBV10-3 to TRBJ2-5; 7 positions match TRBD2. The trim removed 2 bases at V and 1 base at J, leaving 7 bases unmatched. The CDR3 consists of 16 residues. CDR1 ENHRY and CDR2 SYGVKD come from the germline V gene. CDR3 sequence: CAISEESASGQETQYF. In nucleotides, the CDR3 is TGTGCCATCAGTGAGGAGTCGGCTAGCGGCCAAGAGACCCAGTACTTC.

In its sample, this clonotype was seen many times. The V gene is TRBV7-8, the J gene TRBJ1-6, with TRBD1 as a possible D gene (5 bases). V shed 6 bases and J shed 5 bases, with 11 bases lying between them. The CDR3 runs to 14 residues. Germline V gene data show CDR1 as SGHVS and CDR2 as FQNEAQ. The CDR3 reads CASSLDTHNSPLHF. The CDR3 DNA reads as TGTGCCAGCAGTCTGGACACCCATAATTCACCCCTCCACTTT. Based on the CDR3 plus reference TRBV7-8 and TRBJ1-6, the full variable domain is GAGVSQSPRYKVAKRGQDVALRCDPISGHVSLFWYQQALGQGPEFLTYFQNEAQLDKSGLPSDRFFAERPEGSVSTLKIQRTQQEDSAVYLCASSLDTHNSPLHFGNGTRLTVT.

This sequence joins TRBV29-1 and TRBJ2-7; D call uncertain. This CDR3 comprises 9 residues. V was trimmed by 7 bases and J by 6 bases, leaving 7 bases between them. Germline CDR1 and CDR2: SQVTM and ANQGSEA. The CDR3 loop is CSAEVEQYF. The CDR3 DNA reads as TGCAGCGCCGAGGTCGAGCAGTACTTC.

With regard to this clonotype: This may come from a read error, since a much larger clone is one base off. This likely comes from a read error, as the CDR3 has no conserved phenylalanine or tryptophan at its end. The chain uses TRBV13 and TRBJ1-1, with D hard to call. Looked up from germline, CDR1 is PRHDT and CDR2 is FYEKMQ (reference sequence). Trimming took 1 base from V and 9 from J, leaving 9 bases between them. This CDR3 has 12 residues. The CDR3 reads CASSLEVGQAFS. CDR3 coding DNA: TGTGCCAGCAGCTTAGAAGTAGGACAAGCTTTCTCT.

This clonotype was seen ten or more times. This chain joins TRBV24-1 and TRBJ1-1; D may be TRBD1 (5 bases). From germline, CDR1 is KGHDR and CDR2 SFDVKD. The CDR3 runs 9 residues. V gave up 10 bases and J gave up 14 bases, with 13 bases separating them. CDR3 amino acids: CATTDSQFF. The CDR3 region has the DNA TGTGCCACTACCGACAGTCAGTTCTTT.

This clonotype was detected only a few times. V usage is TRBV12-3 or TRBV12-4 and J usage is TRBJ2-5, with TRBD2 matching 12 bases. V lost 6 bases, J lost 5 bases, and 19 bases stayed unmatched. The CDR3 consists of 19 residues. The CDR3 sequence: CASSVGASGGVGFQETQYF. DNA of the CDR3: TGTGCCAGCAGCGTAGGGGCTAGCGGGGGGGTGGGCTTTCAGGAGACCCAGTACTTC.

To note about this clonotype: Lacking the conserved final phenylalanine or tryptophan, this CDR3 likely reflects a read error. The DNA is omitted, as the CDR3 cannot be located on it reliably, and the CDR3 follows TCRdb's listing. The chain links TRBV12-3 or TRBV12-4 to TRBJ1-6; the D call in the table, TRBD1, was not verified against the DNA. The CDR3 spans 9 residues, counting both ends. The CDR3 region is CASGHRDSG.

This clonotype was seen many times. The chain links TRBV14 to TRBJ1-2; the match to TRBD1 covers 7 bases. With V trimmed by 3 bases and J by 2 bases, 3 bases remained unmatched. This CDR3 spans 14 amino acids. CDR1 and CDR2 from the germline V gene are SGHDN and FVKESK. The CDR3 region is CASSHLTGNYGYTF. The CDR3 DNA sequence: TGTGCCAGCAGCCACCTGACAGGGAACTATGGCTACACCTTC.

This clonotype was counted a few times. The chain recombines TRBV7-9 with TRBJ2-7; TRBD2 matches 7 bases. The germline V gene encodes CDR1 SEHNR and CDR2 FQNEAQ (reference sequence). This CDR3 spans 15 amino acids. The trim removed 4 bases at V and 0 bases at J, leaving 6 bases unmatched. CDR3 DNA sequence: TGTGCCAGCAGCTCCGAGCGGGATACCTCCTACGAGCAGTACTTC. It yields the protein CASSSERDTSYEQYF.

The J gene is TRBJ1-4, the V gene TRBV7-9, with 8 bases fitting TRBD1. The V segment lost 5 bases and the J segment 8 bases; nucleotides outside the gene matches: 10. The CDR3 has 15 amino acids. In germline, CDR1 is SEHNR, CDR2 FQNEAQ (reference sequence). CDR3 protein: CASSPTGQGYEKLFF. As DNA, the CDR3 is TGTGCCAGCAGCCCAACCGGACAGGGCTACGAAAAACTGTTTTTT.

This clonotype was recorded at least ten times. V gene TRBV10-3 combines with J gene TRBJ1-1; D call uncertain. The V gene lost 4 bases and the J gene lost 3 bases, with 9 bases spanning the gap. Germline V gene sequence: CDR1 ENHRY, CDR2 SYGVKD. This CDR3 has 13 residues. The CDR3 region is CAISGRLDTEAFF. The CDR3 DNA is TGTGCCATCAGTGGTAGGTTGGACACTGAAGCTTTCTTT.

This clonotype was detected only a few times. The chain couples TRBV20-1 to TRBJ2-7, with a tentative D call TRBD2 (5 bases). The V end lost 0 bases, the J end lost 1 base, and 13 bases lay between the germline ends. Germline loops: CDR1 DFQATT, CDR2 SNEGSKA (reference sequence). CDR3 length: 15 residues. The CDR3: CSAREATGSSYEQYF. The CDR3 nucleotides read TGCAGTGCTAGAGAAGCAACGGGATCTTCCTACGAGCAGTACTTC.

This clonotype appeared a few times. The CDR3 DNA sequence: TGTGCCAGCAGCGGCGGGGACAGGGCCCCTCAAGAGACCCAGTACTTC. This gives the protein CASSGGDRAPQETQYF. The J gene is TRBJ2-5, the V gene TRBV9, with 9 nucleotides matching TRBD1. This CDR3 spans 16 amino acids. The germline V gene has CDR1 SGDLS and CDR2 YYNGEE. The V and J ends lost 3 bases and 2 bases, in that order; junction bases with no gene match: 8.

Note on this clonotype: The CDR3 does not close with the conserved phenylalanine or tryptophan, likely indicating a read error. The limits of the CDR3 on the DNA are not certain, so only TCRdb's listed CDR3 is given. The rearrangement links TRBV10-2 to TRBJ2-7; the DNA was not used to check the table's D call, TRBD1. Counting both end residues, the CDR3 totals 12 amino acids. Per the germline V gene, CDR1 is WSHSY and CDR2 is SAAADI. CDR3 in amino acids: CASSESGQAFDT.

A few counts support this clonotype. The chain recombines TRBV7-9 with TRBJ1-1; tentative D call: TRBD1 (5 bases). The CDR3 consists of 14 residues. Trimming shortened V by 1 base and J by 6 bases, and 12 bases separated the two germline ends. Germline V gene sequence: CDR1 SEHNR, CDR2 FQNEAQ (reference sequence). The CDR3 region has the DNA TGTGCCAGCAGCTTAGACGGGGGAAGCCCTGAAGCTTTCTTT. It specifies CASSLDGGSPEAFF. Combining the CDR3 with reference TRBV7-9 and TRBJ1-1 gives the whole variable domain DTGVSQNPRHKITKRGQNVTFRCDPISEHNRLYWYRQTLGQGPEFLTYFQNEAQLEKSRLLSDRFSAERPKGSFSTLEIQRTEQGDSAMYLCASSLDGGSPEAFFGQGTRLTVV.

V usage is TRBV7-4 and J usage is TRBJ2-7; tentative D call: TRBD2 (6 bases). Trimming stripped 5 bases from V and 2 bases from J, with 25 bases between. The CDR3 sequence is 18 residues long. Germline CDR1 reads SGHVT; CDR2 reads SQSDAQ. For the CDR3, the DNA is TGTGCCAGCAGCCTAAGGGAGGTCTGGGAATCTCCCGCCTACGAGCAGTACTTC. It encodes CASSLREVWESPAYEQYF.

The DNA of the CDR3 is TGCAGTGCGCCCGACAGTTACCTCCAAGAGACCCAGTACTTC. Residues: CSAPDSYLQETQYF. V usage is TRBV20-1 and J usage is TRBJ2-5; D might be TRBD1 (5 bases). The CDR3 has 14 amino acids. Trimming took off 6 bases at V and 1 base at J, with 15 bases between the two ends. Germline V lookup: CDR1 DFQATT, CDR2 SNEGSKA (reference sequence).

This clonotype showed up just a few times. The chain joins TRBV7-9 to TRBJ1-1, with D unresolved. The V gene's germline CDR1 is SEHNR and CDR2 FQNEAQ (reference sequence). The V end lost 1 base, the J end lost 4 bases, and 10 bases lay between the germline ends. The CDR3 length is 14 residues. The CDR3 is CASSLGMGSTEAFF. DNA of the CDR3: TGTGCCAGCAGCTTAGGAATGGGGTCCACTGAAGCTTTCTTT.